Sequencing of this T cell receptor beta chain was carried out in a study of blood T cell repertoires in COVID-19. In the original processing: Nucleated cell counts were estimated from reference gene primer amplification. Method: immunoSEQ multiplex PCR; TCRdb's copy keeps in-frame clones and lacks some. Clone size and the V and J calls come from that table; the DNA yielded D and trimming. The table includes approximately 30,000 clones, roughly nine tenths detected once. Trimming stripped 1 base from V and 6 bases from J, with 12 bases between. This CDR3 is built from 15 residues. Per germline, CDR1 LNHDA and CDR2 SQIVND (reference sequence).

The material sequenced was peripheral blood. The V and J genes are TRBV19 and TRBJ1-4, with D perhaps TRBD1 (5 bases). This clonotype originated in an elderly woman with active or convalescent COVID-19. In DNA form, the CDR3 reads TGTGCCAGTAGTATAGTGCCGGGGGAATATGAAAAACTGTTTTTT. Translating gives CASSIVPGEYEKLFF.